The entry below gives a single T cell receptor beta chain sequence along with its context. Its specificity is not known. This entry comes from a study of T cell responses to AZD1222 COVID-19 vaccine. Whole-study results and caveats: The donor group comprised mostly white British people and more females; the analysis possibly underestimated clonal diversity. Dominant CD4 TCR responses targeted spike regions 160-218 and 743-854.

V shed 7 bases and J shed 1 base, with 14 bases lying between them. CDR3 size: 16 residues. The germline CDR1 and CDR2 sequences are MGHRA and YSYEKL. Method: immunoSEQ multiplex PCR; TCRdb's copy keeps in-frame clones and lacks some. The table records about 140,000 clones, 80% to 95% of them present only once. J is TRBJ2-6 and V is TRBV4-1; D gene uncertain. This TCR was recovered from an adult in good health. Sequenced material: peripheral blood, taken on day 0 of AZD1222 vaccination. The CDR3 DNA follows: TGCGCCAGCACCGGACGAATTGCGTCTGGGGCCAACGTCCTGACTTTC. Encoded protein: CASTGRIASGANVLTF.